The source of this TCR beta chain is a study of T cell repertoires and leukemia-associated antigens. Overall study context: Approximately 15 million effective reads came from all samples combined. General observations from the study: No direct test of specificity or function was done for expanded clones. The four groups had similar numbers of Vbeta, Jbeta genes and CDR3s.

This clonotype is judged medium-sized. What it binds is not known. Via MiXCR, TCRdb re-called the 5' RACE reads, giving one row per CDR3 protein. The sample carries 13,000 to 15,000 distinct CDR3 sequences, approximately 39% recorded once. Germline CDR1 reads MGHDK; CDR2 reads SYGVNS. Deletions cut 6 bases from V and 2 bases from J, with 10 bases between. The CDR3 covers 13 residues. This chain joins TRBV25-1 and TRBJ1-2; D is ambiguous. The sample taken for sequencing was CD3+ T cells sorted from blood and cultured. The sequence was collected from a female donor in good health. The DNA for the CDR3 is TGTGCCAGCAGCCCGGCCGGGAACTATGGCTACACCTTC. It encodes CASSPAGNYGYTF.